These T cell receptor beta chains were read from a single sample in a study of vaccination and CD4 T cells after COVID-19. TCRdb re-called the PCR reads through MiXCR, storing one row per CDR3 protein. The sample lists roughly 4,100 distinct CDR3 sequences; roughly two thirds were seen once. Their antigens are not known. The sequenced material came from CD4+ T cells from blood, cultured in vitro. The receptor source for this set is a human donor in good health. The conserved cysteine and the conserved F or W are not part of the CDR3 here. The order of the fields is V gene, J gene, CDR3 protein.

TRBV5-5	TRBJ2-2	ASSLGGLASTGELF
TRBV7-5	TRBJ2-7	ISVSEGVWGAIRYEQY
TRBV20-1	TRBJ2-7	SARGEVNYEQY
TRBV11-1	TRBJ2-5	ASSLRLGGEETQY
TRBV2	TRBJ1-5	ASSEAGSIGNQPQH
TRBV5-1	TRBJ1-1	ASSLVVSNTEAF
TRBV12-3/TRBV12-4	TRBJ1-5	ASSYGQHNQPQH
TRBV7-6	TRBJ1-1	ASSAIIRNNTEAF
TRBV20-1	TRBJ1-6	SARGRGPLNSPLH
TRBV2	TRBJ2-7	ASRTDRGPYEQY
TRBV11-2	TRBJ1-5	ASSPGTDSNQPQH
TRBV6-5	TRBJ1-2	ASSYSSGTGSGSNSGYT
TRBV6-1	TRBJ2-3	ASSPRGTQTSGRGTDTQY
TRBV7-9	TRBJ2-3	ASSPTATADTQY
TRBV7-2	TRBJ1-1	ASSSPRVGANTEAF
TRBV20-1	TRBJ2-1	SAWGVSGTLNEQF
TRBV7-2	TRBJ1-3	ASSLVVSGNTIY
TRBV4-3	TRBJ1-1	ASSQDRGGSGFV
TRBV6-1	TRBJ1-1	AASRGQDRSAF
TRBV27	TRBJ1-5	ASSTRQNNQPQH
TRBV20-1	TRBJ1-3	SARVGGQLSGNTIY
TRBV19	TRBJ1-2	ASSPGAPGYGYT
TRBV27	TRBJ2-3	ASRTPSGSTDTQY
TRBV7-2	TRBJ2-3	ASSLVSTDTQY
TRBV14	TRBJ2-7	ASSPLIQFHRGNSYEQY
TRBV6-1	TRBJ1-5	ASKQTGSEVGPQH
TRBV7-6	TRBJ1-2	ASSLGGGDYGYT
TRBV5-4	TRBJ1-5	ASSLEGGSQPQH
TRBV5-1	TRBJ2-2	ASSLVAQITGELF
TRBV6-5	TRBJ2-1	ASSYDGLASYNEQF
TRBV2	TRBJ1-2	ASRPSGADYGYT
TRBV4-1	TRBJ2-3	ASSQGQTSTDTQY
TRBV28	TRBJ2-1	ASRFLGSGDYEQF
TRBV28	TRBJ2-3	ASSSVGQATTKTQY
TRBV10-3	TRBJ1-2	AIERQGSGYT
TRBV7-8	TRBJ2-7	ASSLVGGRYEQY
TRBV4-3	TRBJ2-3	ASSQGLAGGNTDTQY
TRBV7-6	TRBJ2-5	ASGPQETQY
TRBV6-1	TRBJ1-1	ASRWSGFAEAF
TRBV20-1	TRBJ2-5	SARNRQGGEETQY
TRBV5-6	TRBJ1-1	ASTRGGAVNTEAF